Below, 7 T cell receptor beta chains from the same sample are listed, as sequenced in a study of blood T cell repertoires in COVID-19. The table came from immunoSEQ multiplex PCR; TCRdb's copy has only in-frame clones and leaves some out. Among approximately 440,000 clones listed, about nine tenths were seen once. The specimen sequenced was peripheral blood. These receptors were collected from a woman aged 45-59 years with COVID-19, enrolled during active disease.

This chain links TRBV5-1 with TRBJ2-3, with a possible D match to TRBD2 (5 bases). Trimming shortened V by 0 bases and J by 2 bases, and 7 bases separated the two germline ends. Germline V CDR1 and CDR2: SGHRS, YFSETQ. The CDR3 sequence is 14 residues long. CDR3 region: CASSLGGVTDTQYF. The CDR3 DNA is TGCGCCAGCAGCTTGGGGGGAGTCACAGATACGCAGTATTTT.

The CDR3 DNA reads TGTGCCAGCATGGCCCTAGCCGGCGGGGAGCTGTTTTTT. It specifies CASMALAGGELFF. The chain links TRBV11-2 to TRBJ2-2, with D perhaps TRBD2 (5 bases). The length of the CDR3 is 13 residues. Germline V gives CDR1 SGHAT, CDR2 FQNNGV. V dropped 7 bases and J dropped 7 bases, with 13 bases sitting between them.

The chain has TRBV5-6 and TRBJ2-1; D is unresolved. Germline CDR1 and CDR2: SGHDT and YYEEEE. V gave up 4 bases and J gave up 4 bases, with 12 bases separating them. The CDR3 covers 14 residues. The CDR3 DNA is TGTGCCAGCAGCCTCCGTGGCAGGTACAATGAGCAGTTCTTC. Amino acids: CASSLRGRYNEQFF.

This clone has a single count. This CDR3 is also generated by other DNA sequences in the sample. V gene TRBV5-1 combines with J gene TRBJ1-2; 7 nucleotides agree with TRBD1. Trimming cost V 4 bases and J 3 bases; bases outside gene matches: 3. The CDR3 loop spans 13 amino acids. Germline CDR1 and CDR2: SGHRS and YFSETQ. In DNA form, the CDR3 reads TGCGCCAGCAGCCTCGACAGGGACTATGGCTACACCTTC. It translates to CASSLDRDYGYTF.

V and J are TRBV5-1 and TRBJ2-1; a weak D match, TRBD2 (5 bases). The V gene's germline CDR1 is SGHRS and CDR2 YFSETQ. The CDR3 is made up of 14 amino acids. The V gene lost 0 bases and the J gene lost 7 bases, with 11 bases spanning the gap. CDR3: CASSLGSAENEQFF. CDR3 coding DNA: TGCGCCAGCAGCTTGGGATCAGCGGAGAATGAGCAGTTCTTC.

J is TRBJ1-2 and V is TRBV10-3, with D possibly TRBD1 on 6 matching bases. The CDR3 is made up of 10 amino acids. Trimming removed 8 bases at V and 8 bases at J, with 9 bases between. The V gene's germline CDR1 is ENHRY and CDR2 SYGVKD. The CDR3 reads CAIGQGGYTF. DNA of the CDR3: TGTGCCATCGGGCAGGGGGGCTACACCTTC.

The chain links TRBV7-2 to TRBJ2-7; 8 bases fit TRBD1. CDR1 is SGHTA and CDR2 is FQGNSA in the germline V gene. CDR3 size: 14 residues. After removal of 1 base from V and 4 bases from J, the junction contained 3 bases not matched to a gene. This CDR3 is CASSLGTGFYEQYF. The CDR3 DNA is TGTGCCAGCAGCTTAGGGACAGGGTTTTACGAGCAGTACTTC.